The sequence of this T cell receptor beta chain was determined in a study of CD8+ T cells in alopecia areata. Study-wide findings and caveats: Scalp repertoires also include resident alphabeta T cells from normal skin. Higher clonality than in normal scalp was seen in lesional scalp, especially alopecia totalis/universalis.

Sequencing used cDNA as its template, made by extracting RNA and reverse transcribing it. Generated by immunoSEQ multiplex PCR, the TCRdb table keeps only in-frame clones and is missing some. The sample holds 150,000 or so clones; around 47% are singletons and the top ten take approximately 7%. This clone was found a few times. Antigen unknown. Trimming took 1 base from V and 9 from J; bases not matched to a gene: 6. There are 14 residues in the CDR3. Germline CDR1 reads MGHRA; CDR2 reads YSYEKL. The source is a human donor with alopecia areata. The chain couples TRBV4-1 to TRBJ1-2, with TRBD1 matching 9 bases. The sequenced material came from CD4+ T cells sorted from blood. CDR3 residues: CASSQVTGGRSYTF. The CDR3 nucleotides are TGCGCCAGCAGCCAAGTGACAGGGGGTAGGAGCTACACCTTC.